These 27 T cell receptor beta chains were sequenced from one sample in a study of patients and donors after allogeneic stem cell transplantation. TCRdb used MiXCR to reprocess the RT-PCR reads, holding one entry per CDR3 protein. Among about a million distinct CDR3 sequences, 15% to 20% were seen once, and the ten largest hold around 6%. The sequenced sample consisted of blood, either unsorted or a sorted T cell fraction (not recorded which). The receptors shown here come from a human donor who was either an allogeneic HSCT recipient or a stem cell or donor lymphocyte infusion donor (not recorded which). It is not recorded whose cells these are; they may come from a transplant donor.

This clonotype has a handful of counts. The rearrangement joins TRBV6-1 to TRBJ1-3; D perhaps matches TRBD1 (5 bases). V dropped 5 bases and J dropped 0 bases, with 11 bases sitting between them. This CDR3 is 15 amino acids long. CDR1 and CDR2 (germline): MNHNS, SASEGT. The CDR3 nucleotides are TGTGCCAGCAGTCGACAGTCAAGCTCTGGAAACACCATATATTTT. Protein product: CASSRQSSSGNTIYF.

The chain joins TRBV7-9 to TRBJ1-4; 10 bases fit TRBD1. V trimming: 1 base; J trimming: 8 bases; junction bases outside the gene matches: 4. The CDR3 is 15 amino acids. Germline V CDR1 and CDR2: SEHNR, FQNEAQ (reference sequence). The CDR3 DNA follows: TGTGCCAGCAGCTTAGAGGGACAGGGGTACGAAAAACTGTTTTTT. Protein: CASSLEGQGYEKLFF.

This clonotype was seen only a few times. V and J are TRBV7-6 and TRBJ2-3, with 10 nucleotides matching TRBD1. Germline assignment: CDR1 SGHVS and CDR2 FNYEAQ. CDR3 length: 16 amino acids. V gave up 3 bases and J gave up 0 bases; unmatched junction bases: 3. The CDR3: CASSLGTGVSTDTQYF. CDR3 DNA: TGTGCCAGCAGCTTGGGGACAGGGGTTAGCACAGATACGCAGTATTTT.

V is TRBV20-1 and J is TRBJ2-7, with 11 bases fitting TRBD1. J was trimmed by 2 bases and V by 6 bases; bases with no gene match: 6. Germline V CDR1 and CDR2: DFQATT, SNEGSKA (reference sequence). The CDR3 consists of 14 residues. CDR3 amino acids: CSASRDRGAYEQYF. The CDR3 DNA reads TGCAGTGCCTCCAGGGACAGGGGGGCCTACGAGCAGTACTTC.

This clonotype was observed a few times. The chain joins TRBV4-2 to TRBJ2-3; possibly TRBD2 for D (5 bases). The germline V and J ends were trimmed by 5 bases and 5 bases, with 20 bases remaining between them. The germline V gene has CDR1 LGHNA and CDR2 YNFKEQ. The CDR3 sequence is 16 residues long. CDR3 amino acids: CASSGRANLGEDTQYF. The CDR3 DNA follows: TGTGCCAGCAGCGGACGCGCGAATCTCGGGGAAGATACGCAGTATTTT.

The gene calls are TRBV11-2 and TRBJ2-2, with a weak D call TRBD1 (5 bases). From germline, CDR1 is SGHAT and CDR2 FQNNGV. The CDR3 has 14 amino acids. Trimming cost V 5 bases and J 5 bases, with 12 bases left between them. This CDR3 is CASSLQDRTGELFF. The DNA for the CDR3 is TGTGCCAGCAGCCTCCAAGACAGAACCGGGGAGCTGTTTTTT.

This clonotype showed up many times. The V and J genes are TRBV12-3 or TRBV12-4 and TRBJ1-1; weak D call: TRBD1 (5 bases). Trimming stripped 3 bases from V and 0 bases from J, with 11 bases between. The length of the CDR3 is 15 residues. The CDR3 reads CASSFLRQMNTEAFF. CDR3 coding DNA: TGTGCCAGCAGTTTTTTGAGACAGATGAACACTGAAGCTTTCTTT.

This clonotype has only a few counts. The chain couples TRBV4-3 to TRBJ2-3; D is possibly TRBD1 (7 bases). V was trimmed by 1 base and J by 5 bases, leaving 22 bases between them. CDR1 is LGHNA, CDR2 YSLEER, per germline. The CDR3 spans 18 residues. CDR3 region: CASSQAFGRQGSGDTQYF. The CDR3 nucleotides are TGCGCCAGCAGCCAAGCGTTCGGGAGACAGGGTTCGGGAGATACGCAGTATTTT.

This clonotype was detected only a few times. V is TRBV9 and J is TRBJ1-4, with TRBD1 as a possible D gene (5 bases). With 2 bases removed from V and 4 bases from J, the gap between germline ends came to 9 bases. Germline loops: CDR1 SGDLS, CDR2 YYNGEE. The length of the CDR3 is 14 residues. CDR3 nucleotides: TGTGCCAGCAGCGTTCAGGGACGTAATGAAAAACTGTTTTTT. This encodes CASSVQGRNEKLFF.

The V gene is TRBV10-3, the J gene TRBJ1-6, with D uncertain. V was shortened by 4 bases and J by 3 bases, with 10 bases between the two germline ends. Germline lookup yields CDR1 ENHRY and CDR2 SYGVKD. The CDR3 totals 15 residues. CDR3: CAISGKGDYNSPLHF. In DNA, the CDR3 is TGTGCCATCAGTGGGAAGGGAGACTATAATTCACCCCTCCACTTT.

V and J are TRBV11-3 and TRBJ1-6; D gene uncertain. The CDR3 is 14 amino acids. CDR1 is SGHNT and CDR2 is YENEEA in the germline V gene. V was pared by 2 bases and J by 8 bases, with 10 bases between. As DNA, the CDR3 is TGTGCCAGCAGCTTAATTCTGAGGGATTCACCCCTCCACTTT. Protein product: CASSLILRDSPLHF.

The chain links TRBV14 to TRBJ2-3; D is perhaps TRBD1 (7 bases). The CDR3 sequence is 16 residues long. Germline V CDR1 and CDR2: SGHDN, FVKESK. Trimming stripped 1 base from V and 2 bases from J, with 13 bases between. This CDR3 is CASSQAGDRITDTQYF. The CDR3 DNA follows: TGTGCCAGCAGCCAAGCGGGGGACAGAATCACAGATACGCAGTATTTT.

V gene TRBV7-3 combines with J gene TRBJ2-5, with TRBD2 identical over 11 bases. Germline trimming cut 5 bases from V and 0 bases from J; bases unmatched to any gene: 5. From germline, CDR1 is SGHTA and CDR2 FQGTGA. This CDR3 contains 16 residues. The CDR3 protein is CASSPGLADHQETQYF. The CDR3 DNA reads TGTGCCAGCAGCCCGGGACTAGCGGACCACCAAGAGACCCAGTACTTC.

J is TRBJ2-2 and V is TRBV2, with TRBD2 matching over 11 bases. Germline V lookup: CDR1 SNHLY, CDR2 FYNNEI. CDR3 length equals 14 residues. With V trimmed by 9 bases and J by 5 bases, 5 bases remained unmatched. The CDR3, as DNA: TGTGCCAGGGGTTCTAGCGGGGGGACCGGGGAGCTGTTTTTT. It encodes CARGSSGGTGELFF.

This clonotype came up many times. The rearrangement joins TRBV10-3 to TRBJ1-2; 7 bases are shared with TRBD1. V was clipped by 6 bases and J by 8 bases; unmatched bases: 6. The CDR3 spans 12 residues. Germline values: CDR1 ENHRY, CDR2 SYGVKD. DNA of the CDR3: TGTGCCATCAGCATTACAGGGGTCGGCTACACCTTC. This translates into CAISITGVGYTF.

This sequence joins TRBV12-3 or TRBV12-4 and TRBJ2-6; 8 bases are shared with TRBD1. The CDR3 covers 20 residues. V shed 2 bases and J 0 bases; nucleotides not matched to a gene: 12. CDR3 coding DNA: TGTGCCAGCAGTTTATATCCCGCCGGACAGGGTGACTCTGGGGCCAACGTCCTGACTTTC. This translates into CASSLYPAGQGDSGANVLTF.

The rearrangement uses TRBV5-1 and TRBJ2-7; 11 bases agree with TRBD1. The CDR3 is made up of 15 amino acids. Losses at the gene ends were 3 bases for V and 7 bases for J; bases not matched to a gene: 9. Germline CDR1 and CDR2: SGHRS and YFSETQ. CDR3 nucleotide sequence: TGCGCCAGCAGCTGGATGCCGGGACAGGGGGAAGAGCAGTACTTC. It is translated as CASSWMPGQGEEQYF.

The genes are TRBV6-5 and TRBJ1-2; the D is unclear. V dropped 4 bases and J dropped 7 bases, with 16 bases sitting between them. Per the germline V gene, CDR1 is MNHEY and CDR2 is SVGAGI. The CDR3 is 14 residues long. The CDR3, as DNA: TGTGCCAGCAGTTCAAGGACGGCACTCGGTGGCTACACCTTC. As protein: CASSSRTALGGYTF.

This chain links TRBV7-6 with TRBJ2-7; tentatively, D is TRBD1 (5 bases). CDR1 is SGHVS, CDR2 FNYEAQ, per germline. The CDR3 spans 14 residues. Trimming pared 1 base from V and 5 bases from J, leaving 12 bases between. This CDR3 is CASSLDYRTHEQYF. The CDR3 bases are TGTGCCAGCAGCTTAGATTACAGGACCCACGAGCAGTACTTC.

V and J are TRBV7-2 and TRBJ2-1; 10 bases map to TRBD2. The V and J ends lost 4 bases and 7 bases, in that order; junction bases with no gene match: 13. The CDR3 spans 17 residues. Germline-derived CDR1 and CDR2 are SGHTA and FQGNSA. CDR3 bases: TGTGCCAGCAGCTCCCCCCAGCGGGGGGGCAAGGGGAATGAGCAGTTCTTC. Protein: CASSSPQRGGKGNEQFF.

This clonotype came up many times. The chain employs TRBV4-3 and TRBJ2-2, with a tentative D call TRBD2 (6 bases). Trimming took 0 bases from V and 3 from J, leaving 11 bases between them. This CDR3 contains 16 residues. Germline lookup yields CDR1 LGHNA and CDR2 YSLEER. The CDR3 DNA reads TGCGCCAGCAGCCAAGATCAGGGCGGGGACACCGGGGAGCTGTTTTTT. Protein sequence: CASSQDQGGDTGELFF.

The chain carries TRBV6-1 and TRBJ1-2; tentatively, D is TRBD1 (5 bases). V was pared by 4 bases and J by 6 bases, with 18 bases between. CDR1 MNHNS and CDR2 SASEGT come from the germline V gene. CDR3 length: 15 residues. The CDR3 spells CASSGGPFQGNGYTF. The CDR3 DNA sequence: TGTGCCAGCAGTGGGGGCCCTTTCCAGGGAAATGGCTACACCTTC.

The chain recombines TRBV6-1 with TRBJ2-7; 7 bases line up with TRBD2. The CDR3 covers 13 residues. CDR1 and CDR2 (germline): MNHNS, SASEGT. V trimming: 7 bases; J trimming: 5 bases; junction bases outside the gene matches: 8. The CDR3 DNA is TGTGCCAGCAACCGGGGAGGGTTCGACGAGCAGTACTTC. Residues: CASNRGGFDEQYF.

V and J are TRBV28 and TRBJ1-6; no clear D. Per the germline V gene, CDR1 is MDHEN and CDR2 is SYDVKM. V was pared by 7 bases and J by 0 bases, with 16 bases between. This CDR3 spans 17 amino acids. CDR3 amino acids: CASNEGDRSSYNSPLHF. In DNA, the CDR3 is TGTGCCAGCAATGAAGGAGACCGGAGCTCCTATAATTCACCCCTCCACTTT.

The sample holds a few counts of this clonotype. The rearrangement uses TRBV11-2 and TRBJ2-3; 10 bases agree with TRBD2. The CDR3 length is 15 residues. The J segment lost 6 bases and the V segment lost 4 bases, leaving 7 bases of the junction unmatched. Looked up from germline, CDR1 is SGHAT and CDR2 is FQNNGV. CDR3 coding DNA: TGTGCCAGCAGCTCCCTAGCGGGAGTAGGGGATACGCAGTATTTT. This encodes CASSSLAGVGDTQYF. Using reference TRBV11-2 and TRBJ2-3 for the parts outside the CDR3, the full variable domain is EAGVAQSPRYKIIEKRQSVAFWCNPISGHATLYWYQQILGQGPKLLIQFQNNGVVDDSQLPKDRFSAERLKGVDSTLKIQPAKLEDSAVYLCASSSLAGVGDTQYFGPGTRLTVL.

The chain is built from TRBV25-1 and TRBJ2-3; 7 bases line up with TRBD1. The CDR3 has 14 residues. Germline CDR1 reads MGHDK; CDR2 reads SYGVNS. V trimming: 3 bases; J trimming: 2 bases; junction bases outside the gene matches: 2. As DNA, the CDR3 is TGTGCCAGCAGTGAGACAGGGTACACAGATACGCAGTATTTT. It translates to CASSETGYTDTQYF.

The chain links TRBV9 to TRBJ2-1, with a possible D match to TRBD2 (7 bases). Trimming removed 0 bases at V and 4 bases at J, with 11 bases between. There are 15 residues in the CDR3. Per the germline V gene, CDR1 is SGDLS and CDR2 is YYNGEE. CDR3 loop: CASSVARGGYNEQFF. CDR3 DNA sequence: TGTGCCAGCAGCGTAGCCAGGGGAGGGTACAATGAGCAGTTCTTC.